This section outlines one T cell receptor (beta chain) sequence together with its context. The authors ran the assay at deep level. Assay used: immunoSEQ multiplex PCR; TCRdb lists only in-frame clones, some missing. The sample shows approximately 1.9 million clones, 93% of them seen only once. In germline, CDR1 is LNHDA, CDR2 SQIVND (reference sequence). Trimming left V 8 bases short and J 5 bases short, with 9 bases between. This CDR3 has 11 amino acids. This specimen belongs to a study of shared clonotypes between healthy human individuals. CD8 cells regarded as naive lacked CD45RO, were positively chosen for CCR7, and omitted terminally differentiated effector memory CD45RA+ cells.

The chain uses TRBV19 and TRBJ1-1; D gene uncertain. This clonotype originated in a young man in good health. Some clones in this sample may be carry-over from other donors' samples. Sequencing used naive CD8+ T cells from PBMCs. CDR3: CASLHGTEAFF. CDR3 DNA sequence: TGTGCCAGTTTGCATGGTACTGAAGCTTTCTTT.